The 23 T cell receptor beta chains reported below all come from one sample, sequenced in a study of T cell clones after liver transplantation. Profiled with immunoSEQ multiplex PCR; TCRdb holds only in-frame clones, not every one. The profile shows 8,000 to 10,000 clones, 72% of them singletons. This material consisted of CD8+ T cells from blood, taken at the approximately 16-month timepoint. All receptors come from a human patient who received a liver transplant. Some T cells may be provided by the graft donor.

This clone occurred a few times. This sequence joins TRBV5-5 and TRBJ1-5; no definite D call. Trimming took 0 bases from V and 7 from J, leaving 11 bases between them. CDR3 length: 14 amino acids. Germline loops: CDR1 SGHKS, CDR2 YYEKEE (reference sequence). The CDR3 DNA reads TGTGCCAGCAGCTTGGGCGCGGCCGAACAGCCCCAGCATTTT. Its protein is CASSLGAAEQPQHF. Full variable domain (rest looked up from reference TRBV5-5 and TRBJ1-5): DAGVTQSPTHLIKTRGQQVTLRCSPISGHKSVSWYQQVLGQGPQFIFQYYEKEERGRGNFPDRFSARQFPNYSSELNVNALLLGDSALYLCASSLGAAEQPQHFGDGTRLSIL.

As to this clone: At one end, the junction sequence differs from germline, possibly due to a read error. This rearrangement joins TRBV2 to TRBJ1-6, with unresolved D. The CDR3 length is 17 residues. The germline V gene encodes CDR1 SNHLY and CDR2 FYNNEI. The CDR3 DNA sequence: TGTGCCAGCAGTATCCTCTCTTCACCAACCCGTAATTCACCCCCCCACTTT. Its translation: CASSILSSPTRNSPPHF.

A few counts support this clone. The chain links TRBV29-1 to TRBJ1-2, with 7 nucleotides matching TRBD1. There are 13 residues in the CDR3. V dropped 2 bases and J dropped 3; count of bases not matched to a gene: 3. CDR1 SQVTM and CDR2 ANQGSEA come from the germline V gene. The CDR3 sequence: CSVELQGDYGYTF. CDR3 in DNA: TGCAGCGTTGAACTGCAGGGGGACTATGGCTACACCTTC.

This clone has just a few counts. The chain uses TRBV5-6 and TRBJ2-6; no definite D call. V dropped 0 bases and J dropped 0 bases, with 7 bases sitting between them. The CDR3 spans 16 residues. Germline V gives CDR1 SGHDT, CDR2 YYEEEE. The CDR3 loop is CASSLVPGSGANVLTF. CDR3 bases: TGTGCCAGCAGCTTGGTGCCGGGCTCTGGGGCCAACGTCCTGACTTTC.

The V and J genes are TRBV5-4 and TRBJ2-7; D not resolved. Germline CDR1 and CDR2: SGHNT and YYREEE (reference sequence). Trimming left V 0 bases short and J 3 bases short, with 10 bases between. The CDR3 is 14 amino acids. The CDR3 DNA sequence: TGTGCCAGCAGCTTGGCCGGGTCGGGCTACGAGCAGTACGTC. Translation gives CASSLAGSGYEQYV.

The chain recombines TRBV2 with TRBJ1-1; D gene unclear. CDR3 length: 14 residues. Trimming took off 5 bases at V and 1 base at J, with 11 bases between the two ends. Germline-derived CDR1 and CDR2 are SNHLY and FYNNEI. The CDR3 loop is CASSKTTRNTEAFF. Here the CDR3 DNA reads TGTGCCAGCAGTAAAACCACCCGGAACACTGAAGCTTTCTTT. Full variable domain (outside the CDR3, taken from reference TRBV2 and TRBJ1-1): EPEVTQTPSHQVTQMGQEVILRCVPISNHLYFYWYRQILGQKVEFLVSFYNNEISEKSEIFDDQFSVERPDGSNFTLKIRSTKLEDSAMYFCASSKTTRNTEAFFGQGTRLTVV.

This clone was found once. The chain links TRBV5-1 to TRBJ2-2, with D possibly being TRBD1 (6 bases). From germline, CDR1 is SGHRS and CDR2 YFSETQ. CDR3 length equals 15 residues. Trimming left V 4 bases short and J 5 bases short, with 15 bases between. The CDR3 nucleotides read TGCGCCAGCAGCCCCCTAAGACAGGAGACCGGGGAGCTGTTTTTT. It translates to CASSPLRQETGELFF.

The V and J genes are TRBV6-5 and TRBJ2-5; 7 nucleotides align to TRBD2. Germline CDR1 MNHEY, CDR2 SVGAGI. The V gene end was trimmed by 1 base and the J gene end by 5 bases; junction bases not matched to a gene: 10. This CDR3 region has 16 residues. For the CDR3, the DNA is TGTGCCAGCAGTTACTGGGGCCCCGGGGAGGGCGAGACCCAGTACTTC. Its translation: CASSYWGPGEGETQYF.

This chain connects TRBV4-2 to TRBJ2-7; TRBD2 matches at 9 bases. The germline gives CDR1 LGHNA, CDR2 YNFKEQ. The length of the CDR3 is 16 residues. V dropped 0 bases and J dropped 2; count of bases not matched to a gene: 5. Here the CDR3 DNA reads TGTGCCAGCAGCCAAGATTTTTCTAGCGGGGCCTACGAGCAGTACTTC. Translated, it gives CASSQDFSSGAYEQYF.

The chain recombines TRBV27 with TRBJ1-2, with D perhaps TRBD1 (5 bases). The CDR3 sequence is 14 residues long. V lost 5 bases to trimming and J lost 4 bases, with 14 bases between them. Germline V gene lookup returns CDR1 MNHEY and CDR2 SMNVEV (reference sequence). The CDR3 loop reads CASSRGGQSYGYTF. CDR3 nucleotide sequence: TGTGCCAGCAGTCGGGGGGGTCAGAGCTATGGCTACACCTTC.

V is TRBV29-1 and J is TRBJ2-3; TRBD1 is a possible D gene (5 bases). The CDR3 extends over 14 amino acids. Germline loops: CDR1 SQVTM, CDR2 ANQGSEA. The V end was cut by 5 bases, the J end by 2 bases, with 14 bases between. CDR3 nucleotide sequence: TGCAGCGTTACAAGGGGCCTTTACACAGATACGCAGTATTTT. Translation: CSVTRGLYTDTQYF.

CDR3 DNA sequence: TGTGCCAGCAGCTTAGCGGGGGTAGCGGGAGGCGAGCAGTTCTTC. Amino acid sequence: CASSLAGVAGGEQFF. The V call is TRBV7-9, the J call TRBJ2-1, with 10 bases matching TRBD2. Germline V gives CDR1 SEHNR, CDR2 FQNEAQ (reference sequence). J lost 10 bases, V lost 0 bases, and 6 bases had no gene match. The CDR3 sequence is 15 residues long.

V is TRBV5-1 and J is TRBJ2-7; D call uncertain. V shed 6 bases and J shed 1 base, with 14 bases lying between them. The CDR3 is 14 residues long. The V gene's germline CDR1 is SGHRS and CDR2 YFSETQ. CDR3 DNA: TGCGCCAGCAATTCGCCGGCAGATTCCTACGAGCAGTACTTC. Protein product: CASNSPADSYEQYF.

The rearrangement uses TRBV29-1 and TRBJ2-1, with D possibly being TRBD2 (5 bases). The CDR3 loop spans 11 amino acids. Trimming cost V 5 bases and J 9 bases, with 11 bases left between them. Germline values: CDR1 SQVTM, CDR2 ANQGSEA. The CDR3 DNA reads TGCAGCGTTTCACTAGACGGTGAGCAGTTCTTC. As protein: CSVSLDGEQFF.

The genes are TRBV5-5 and TRBJ2-2; D gene unclear. CDR1 SGHKS and CDR2 YYEKEE come from the germline V gene (reference sequence). This CDR3 region has 14 residues. V gave up 3 bases and J gave up 7 bases, with 13 bases separating them. The CDR3 DNA is TGTGCCAGCAGCTGGACGATGCCGGGCGGGGAGCTGTTTTTT. Its translation: CASSWTMPGGELFF.

The rearrangement uses TRBV28 and TRBJ2-5; no clear D gene. The length of the CDR3 is 12 residues. Looked up from germline, CDR1 is MDHEN and CDR2 is SYDVKM. V lost 8 bases, J lost 5 bases, and 12 bases lay in between. The CDR3 DNA reads as TGTGCCAGCTCCCGCCTAGAGGAGACCCAGTACTTC. Residues: CASSRLEETQYF.

This clone is deemed medium-sized (0.01 to 0.1%). V usage is TRBV6-5 and J usage is TRBJ2-7; perhaps TRBD2 as D (6 bases). The germline V and J ends were trimmed by 0 bases and 6 bases, with 15 bases remaining between them. The length of the CDR3 is 15 residues. Looked up from germline, CDR1 is MNHEY and CDR2 is SVGAGI. The CDR3 DNA follows: TGTGCCAGCAGTTACTCGGAGGGAATGGGGAGCGAGCAGTACTTC. Translation: CASSYSEGMGSEQYF.

This clone occurred a few times. V usage is TRBV6-5 and J usage is TRBJ1-2, with D perhaps matching TRBD1 (6 bases). The CDR3 consists of 12 residues. With 4 bases removed from V and 6 bases from J, the gap between germline ends came to 9 bases. Germline V lookup: CDR1 MNHEY, CDR2 SVGAGI. This chain's CDR3 is CASSWGGDGYTF. The CDR3 DNA sequence: TGTGCCAGCAGTTGGGGGGGCGATGGCTACACCTTC.

This sequence joins TRBV19 and TRBJ2-3; no definite D call. V lost 5 bases and J lost 0, with 9 bases in between. The CDR3 sequence is 14 residues long. Germline lookup yields CDR1 LNHDA and CDR2 SQIVND (reference sequence). The CDR3 sequence is CASSYGFSTDTQYF. CDR3 in DNA: TGTGCCAGTAGTTACGGGTTTAGCACAGATACGCAGTATTTT.

The chain combines TRBV6-5 with TRBJ1-5; no clear D. The CDR3 has 13 residues. Germline CDR1 is MNHEY and CDR2 is SVGAGI. Between the trimmed V and J ends, which lost 0 bases and 6 bases, there was a span of 6 bases. The CDR3 DNA is TGTGCCAGCAGTTACTCGAGGAGTCAGCCCCAGCATTTT. It encodes CASSYSRSQPQHF.

J is TRBJ2-1 and V is TRBV5-4; 7 positions agree with TRBD2. Per the germline V gene, CDR1 is SGHNT and CDR2 is YYREEE (reference sequence). After removal of 2 bases from V and 7 bases from J, the junction contained 6 bases not matched to a gene. The CDR3 loop spans 14 amino acids. DNA for the CDR3: TGTGCCAGCAGCTTAAGCGGGACTGATAATGAGCAGTTCTTC. This sequence encodes CASSLSGTDNEQFF.

The chain has TRBV19 and TRBJ2-6; D unclear. The CDR3 spans 14 residues. With 3 bases removed from V and 2 bases from J, the gap between germline ends came to 5 bases. Germline loops: CDR1 LNHDA, CDR2 SQIVND (reference sequence). DNA for the CDR3: TGTGCCAGTAGTATGCATACTGGGGCCAACGTCCTGACTTTC. It encodes CASSMHTGANVLTF.

By proportion, this clone is large. The genes are TRBV25-1 and TRBJ1-1; no definite D call. The CDR3 runs 12 residues. Looked up from germline, CDR1 is MGHDK and CDR2 is SYGVNS. V shed 10 bases and J shed 0 bases, with 9 bases lying between them. CDR3 DNA: TGTGCCACCAGGCACCTGAACACTGAAGCTTTCTTT. Its translation is CATRHLNTEAFF.